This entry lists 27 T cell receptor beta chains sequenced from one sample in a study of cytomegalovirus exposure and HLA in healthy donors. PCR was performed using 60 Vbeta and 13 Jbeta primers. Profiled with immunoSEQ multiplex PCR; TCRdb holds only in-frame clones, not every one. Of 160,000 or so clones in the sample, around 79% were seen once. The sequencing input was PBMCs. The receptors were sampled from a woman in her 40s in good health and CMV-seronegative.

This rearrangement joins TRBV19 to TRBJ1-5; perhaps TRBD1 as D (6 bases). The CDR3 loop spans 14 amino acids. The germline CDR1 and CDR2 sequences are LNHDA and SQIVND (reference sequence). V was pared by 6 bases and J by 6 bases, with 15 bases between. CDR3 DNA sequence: TGTGCCAGTAGGGAAACAGGGTTTTTTCAGCCCCAGCATTTT. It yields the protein CASRETGFFQPQHF.

The CDR3 loop reads CASSIAGQSSYEQYF. In DNA form, the CDR3 reads TGTGCCAGTAGTATAGCGGGACAGAGCTCCTACGAGCAGTACTTC. V is TRBV19 and J is TRBJ2-7; TRBD1 matches at 7 bases. This CDR3 spans 15 amino acids. Germline assignment: CDR1 LNHDA and CDR2 SQIVND (reference sequence). V dropped 1 base and J dropped 0; count of bases not matched to a gene: 3.

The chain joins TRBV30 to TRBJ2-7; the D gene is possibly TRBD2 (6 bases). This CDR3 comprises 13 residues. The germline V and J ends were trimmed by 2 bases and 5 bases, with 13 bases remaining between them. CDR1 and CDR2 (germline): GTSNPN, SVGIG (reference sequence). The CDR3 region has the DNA TGTGCCTGGAGTCCCATAGCGGCCCACGAGCAGTACTTC. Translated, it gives CAWSPIAAHEQYF. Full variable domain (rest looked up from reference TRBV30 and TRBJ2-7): SQTIHQWPATLVQPVGSPLSLECTVEGTSNPNLYWYRQAAGRGLQLLFYSVGIGQISSEVPQNLSASRPQDRQFILSSKKLLLSDSGFYLCAWSPIAAHEQYFGPGTRLTVT.

This CDR3 is CASSIATGGEAFF. In DNA, the CDR3 is TGTGCCAGTAGTATAGCAACAGGGGGAGAAGCTTTCTTT. The chain combines TRBV19 with TRBJ1-1, with 8 bases fitting TRBD1. Trimming removed 1 base from V and 8 bases from J; junction bases left unmatched: 3. CDR3 length equals 13 residues. Germline V gene sequence: CDR1 LNHDA, CDR2 SQIVND (reference sequence).

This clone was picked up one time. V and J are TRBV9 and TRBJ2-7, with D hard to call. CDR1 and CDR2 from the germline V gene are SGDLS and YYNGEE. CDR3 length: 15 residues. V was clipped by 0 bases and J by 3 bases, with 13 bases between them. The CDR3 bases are TGTGCCAGCAGCGTAGCTACGGAGAGAGGCTACGAGCAGTACTTC. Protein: CASSVATERGYEQYF.

CDR3 amino acids: CASSQDSSGAGMGQFF. The DNA for the CDR3 is TGCGCCAGCAGCCAAGACTCCAGCGGGGCCGGGATGGGGCAGTTCTTC. The rearrangement links TRBV4-3 to TRBJ2-1, with 7 bases fitting TRBD2. The germline V gene has CDR1 LGHNA and CDR2 YSLEER. The CDR3 contains 16 residues. J gave up 12 bases and V 0 bases, and 14 bases lay outside the gene matches.

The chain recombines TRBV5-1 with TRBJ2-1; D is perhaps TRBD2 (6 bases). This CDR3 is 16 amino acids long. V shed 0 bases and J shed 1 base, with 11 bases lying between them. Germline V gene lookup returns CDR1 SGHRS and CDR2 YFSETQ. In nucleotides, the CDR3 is TGCGCCAGCAGCTTGGTACCCAGCGGGTCCTACAATGAGCAGTTCTTC. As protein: CASSLVPSGSYNEQFF. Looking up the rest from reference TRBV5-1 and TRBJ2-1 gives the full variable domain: KAGVTQTPRYLIKTRGQQVTLSCSPISGHRSVSWYQQTPGQGLQFLFEYFSETQRNKGNFPGRFSGRQFSNSRSEMNVSTLELGDSALYLCASSLVPSGSYNEQFFGPGTRLTVL.

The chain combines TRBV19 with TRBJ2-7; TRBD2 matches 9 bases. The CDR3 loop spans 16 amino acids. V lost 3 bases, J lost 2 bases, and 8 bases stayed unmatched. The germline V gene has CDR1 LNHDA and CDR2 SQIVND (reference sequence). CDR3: CASSIRAGGLAYEQYF. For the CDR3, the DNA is TGTGCCAGTAGTATTCGGGCGGGAGGGCTAGCCTACGAGCAGTACTTC.

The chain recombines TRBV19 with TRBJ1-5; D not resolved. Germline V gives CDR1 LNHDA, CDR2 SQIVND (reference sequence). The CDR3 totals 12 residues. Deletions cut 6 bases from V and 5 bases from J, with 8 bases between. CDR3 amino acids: CASSLYDQPQHF. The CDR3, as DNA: TGTGCCAGTAGCCTATATGATCAGCCCCAGCATTTT.

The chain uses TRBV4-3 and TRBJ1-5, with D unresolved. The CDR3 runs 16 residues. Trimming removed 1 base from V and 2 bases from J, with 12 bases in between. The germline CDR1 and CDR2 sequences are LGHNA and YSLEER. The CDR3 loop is CASSQATGGGNQPQHF. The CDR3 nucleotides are TGCGCCAGCAGCCAAGCCACCGGTGGAGGCAATCAGCCCCAGCATTTT.

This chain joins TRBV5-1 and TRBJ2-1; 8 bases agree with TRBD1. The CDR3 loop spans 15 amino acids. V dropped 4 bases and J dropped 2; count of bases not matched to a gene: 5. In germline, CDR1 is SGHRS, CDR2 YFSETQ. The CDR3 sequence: CASSLTGAAYNEQFF. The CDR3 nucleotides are TGCGCCAGCAGCCTGACAGGGGCGGCCTACAATGAGCAGTTCTTC.

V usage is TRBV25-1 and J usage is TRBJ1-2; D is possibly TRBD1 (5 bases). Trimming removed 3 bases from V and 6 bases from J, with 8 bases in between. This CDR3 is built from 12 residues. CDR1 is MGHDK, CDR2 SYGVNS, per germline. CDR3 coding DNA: TGTGCCAGCAGTGACAGGGTCCATGGCTACACCTTC. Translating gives CASSDRVHGYTF.

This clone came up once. CDR3 sequence (DNA): TGCGCCAGCAGCTTCCGGGGACTAGCGGGGATCTCCTACAATGAGCAGTTCTTC. The encoded protein is CASSFRGLAGISYNEQFF. This rearrangement joins TRBV5-1 to TRBJ2-1, with 13 bases that match TRBD2. This CDR3 region has 18 residues. With 2 bases clipped from V and 0 bases from J, the junction kept 5 bases outside the gene matches. Germline-derived CDR1 and CDR2 are SGHRS and YFSETQ.

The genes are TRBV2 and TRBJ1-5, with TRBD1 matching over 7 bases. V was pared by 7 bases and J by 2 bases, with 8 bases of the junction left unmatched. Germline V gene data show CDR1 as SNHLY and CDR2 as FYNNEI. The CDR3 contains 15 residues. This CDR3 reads CASKIDRVGNQPQHF. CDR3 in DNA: TGTGCCAGCAAAATTGACAGGGTGGGCAATCAGCCCCAGCATTTT.

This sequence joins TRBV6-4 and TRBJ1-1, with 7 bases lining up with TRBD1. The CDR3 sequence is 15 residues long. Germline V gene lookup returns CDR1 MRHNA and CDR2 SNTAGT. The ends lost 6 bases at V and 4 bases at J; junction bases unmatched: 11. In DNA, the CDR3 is TGTGCCAGCAGGGACACATCAGGGGGTGGCACTGAAGCTTTCTTT. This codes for CASRDTSGGGTEAFF.

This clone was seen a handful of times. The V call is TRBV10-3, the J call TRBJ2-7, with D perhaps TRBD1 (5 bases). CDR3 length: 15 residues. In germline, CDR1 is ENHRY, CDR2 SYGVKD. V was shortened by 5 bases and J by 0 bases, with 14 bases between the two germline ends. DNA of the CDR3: TGTGCCATCAGTCCCCGACAGACGGCCTCCTACGAGCAGTACTTC. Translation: CAISPRQTASYEQYF.

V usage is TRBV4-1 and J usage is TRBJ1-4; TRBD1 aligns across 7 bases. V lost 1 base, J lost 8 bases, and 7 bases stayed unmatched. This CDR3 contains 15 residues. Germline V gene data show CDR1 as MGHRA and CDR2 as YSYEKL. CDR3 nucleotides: TGCGCCAGCAGCCAAGGAGACAGGGCCCCCGAAAAACTGTTTTTT. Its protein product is CASSQGDRAPEKLFF.

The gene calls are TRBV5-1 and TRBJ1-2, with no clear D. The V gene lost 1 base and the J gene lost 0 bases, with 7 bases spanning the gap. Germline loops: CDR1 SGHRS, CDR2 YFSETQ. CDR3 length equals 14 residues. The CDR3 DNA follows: TGCGCCAGCAGCTTGACCCAGTCTAACTATGGCTACACCTTC. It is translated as CASSLTQSNYGYTF.

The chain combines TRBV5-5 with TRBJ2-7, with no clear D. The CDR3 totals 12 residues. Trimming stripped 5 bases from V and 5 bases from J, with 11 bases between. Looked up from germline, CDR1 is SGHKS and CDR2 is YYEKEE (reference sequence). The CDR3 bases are TGTGCCAGCAGTACGGCAGGCAACGAGCAGTACTTC. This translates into CASSTAGNEQYF. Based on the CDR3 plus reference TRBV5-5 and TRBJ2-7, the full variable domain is DAGVTQSPTHLIKTRGQQVTLRCSPISGHKSVSWYQQVLGQGPQFIFQYYEKEERGRGNFPDRFSARQFPNYSSELNVNALLLGDSALYLCASSTAGNEQYFGPGTRLTVT.

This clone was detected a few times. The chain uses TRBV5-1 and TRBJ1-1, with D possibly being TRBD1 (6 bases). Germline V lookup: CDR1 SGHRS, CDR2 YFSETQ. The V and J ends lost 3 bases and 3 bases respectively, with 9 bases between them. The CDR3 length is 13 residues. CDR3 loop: CASSWGGHTEAFF. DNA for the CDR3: TGCGCCAGCAGCTGGGGGGGCCACACTGAAGCTTTCTTT.

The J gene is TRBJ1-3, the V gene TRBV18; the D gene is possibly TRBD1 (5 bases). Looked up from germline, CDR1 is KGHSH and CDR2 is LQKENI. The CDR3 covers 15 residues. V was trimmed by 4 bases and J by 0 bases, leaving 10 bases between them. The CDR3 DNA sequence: TGTGCCAGCTCACATGGGGGGAGCTCTGGAAACACCATATATTTT. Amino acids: CASSHGGSSGNTIYF.

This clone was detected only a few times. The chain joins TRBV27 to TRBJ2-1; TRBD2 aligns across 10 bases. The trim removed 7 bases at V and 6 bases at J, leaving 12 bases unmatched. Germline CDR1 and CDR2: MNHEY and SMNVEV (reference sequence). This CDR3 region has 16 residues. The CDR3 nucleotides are TGTGCCAGCAAATATCCGATGGGACTAGCGTCCAATGAGCAGTTCTTC. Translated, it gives CASKYPMGLASNEQFF.

Written as DNA, the CDR3 is TGCGCCAGCAGCCCGGGGACAGGGGGCGAAAGGGAGCTGTTTTTT. Protein sequence: CASSPGTGGERELFF. The chain is built from TRBV5-1 and TRBJ2-2; 12 bases align to TRBD1. CDR1 and CDR2 (germline): SGHRS, YFSETQ. Trimming took 4 bases from V and 9 from J; bases not matched to a gene: 7. This CDR3 is built from 15 residues.

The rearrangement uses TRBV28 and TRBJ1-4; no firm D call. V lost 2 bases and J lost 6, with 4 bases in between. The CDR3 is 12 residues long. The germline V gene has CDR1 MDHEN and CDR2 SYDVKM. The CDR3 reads CASSLIDEKLFF. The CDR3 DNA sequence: TGTGCCAGCAGTTTAATAGATGAAAAACTGTTTTTT.

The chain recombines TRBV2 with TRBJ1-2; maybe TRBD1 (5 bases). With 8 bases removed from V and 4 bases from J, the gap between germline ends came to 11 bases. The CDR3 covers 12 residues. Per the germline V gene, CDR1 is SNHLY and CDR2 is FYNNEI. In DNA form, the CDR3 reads TGTGCCAGCCTAGACAGATCCTATGGCTACACCTTC. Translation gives CASLDRSYGYTF.

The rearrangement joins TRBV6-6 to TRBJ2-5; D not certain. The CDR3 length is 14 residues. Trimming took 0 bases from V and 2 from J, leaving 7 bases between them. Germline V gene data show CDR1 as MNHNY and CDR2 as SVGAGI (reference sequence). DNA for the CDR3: TGTGCCAGCAGTTACTCGTTTCAGCAAGAGACCCAGTACTTC. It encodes CASSYSFQQETQYF.

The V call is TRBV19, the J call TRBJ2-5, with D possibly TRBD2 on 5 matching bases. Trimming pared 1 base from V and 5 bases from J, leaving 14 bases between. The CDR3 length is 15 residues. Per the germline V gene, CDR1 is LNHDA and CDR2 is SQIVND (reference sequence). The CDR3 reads CASSIGQIREETQYF. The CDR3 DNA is TGTGCCAGTAGTATAGGGCAGATAAGGGAGGAGACCCAGTACTTC.